The TCR beta chain under discussion was sequenced for a study of spatial heterogeneity in lung cancer. Study as a whole: Sequencing consistently turned up more beta-chain sequences than alpha-chain sequences.

The CDR3 is made up of 14 amino acids. Trimming took off 6 bases at V and 3 bases at J, with 14 bases between the two ends. CDR1 is MNHEY and CDR2 is SMNVEV in the germline V gene (reference sequence). Every individual TCR cDNA molecule carried its own unique molecular identifier, which allowed correction of PCR and sequencing errors. TCRdb analysed the 5' RACE reads with MiXCR anew, one entry per CDR3 protein. The table records several thousand distinct CDR3 sequences, about 3% of them present only once. Many counts were recorded for this clonotype. Time point of the sample: sample taken at primary tumor resection. Unsorted whole RNA from tumor, nontumor lung or frozen PBMC underwent sequencing.

The TCR originated in a male donor with early-stage non-small cell lung cancer. This chain links TRBV27 with TRBJ1-1, with a possible D match to TRBD1 (5 bases). The material was normal lung tissue next to the tumor, obtained at surgery. CDR3 nucleotide sequence: TGTGCCAGCAGCTATTCGGACACATACACTGAAGCTTTCTTT. Encoded protein: CASSYSDTYTEAFF.